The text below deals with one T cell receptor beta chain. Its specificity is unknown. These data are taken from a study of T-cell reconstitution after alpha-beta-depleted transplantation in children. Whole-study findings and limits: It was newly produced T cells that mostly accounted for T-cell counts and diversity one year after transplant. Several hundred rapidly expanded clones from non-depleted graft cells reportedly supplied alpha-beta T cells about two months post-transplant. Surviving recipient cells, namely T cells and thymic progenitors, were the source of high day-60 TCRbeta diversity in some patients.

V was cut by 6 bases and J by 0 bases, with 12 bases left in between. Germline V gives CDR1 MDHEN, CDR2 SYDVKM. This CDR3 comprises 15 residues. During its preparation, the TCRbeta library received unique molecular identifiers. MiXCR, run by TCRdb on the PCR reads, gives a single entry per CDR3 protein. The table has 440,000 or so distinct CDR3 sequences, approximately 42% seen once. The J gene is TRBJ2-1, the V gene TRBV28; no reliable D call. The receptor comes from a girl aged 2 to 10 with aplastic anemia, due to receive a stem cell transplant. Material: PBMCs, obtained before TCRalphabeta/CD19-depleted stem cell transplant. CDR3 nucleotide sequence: TGTGCCAGCAGGCCCGCCGGACCCTCCTACAATGAGCAGTTCTTC. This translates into CASRPAGPSYNEQFF. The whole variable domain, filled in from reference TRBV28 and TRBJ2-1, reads DVKVTQSSRYLVKRTGEKVFLECVQDMDHENMFWYRQDPGLGLRLIYFSYDVKMKEKGDIPEGYSVSREKKERFSLILESASTNQTSMYLCASRPAGPSYNEQFFGPGTRLTVL.